Sequencing of this T cell receptor (beta chain) was carried out in a study of T cells in Graves' hyperthyroidism and ophthalmopathy. Study observations and caveats: Ophthalmopathy, which appeared later, was predicted by the model a median roughly 6.5 months before onset.

The V and J ends lost 8 bases and 7 bases, in that order; junction bases with no gene match: 5. Germline CDR1 reads SQVTM; CDR2 reads ANQGSEA. This CDR3 comprises 12 residues. What was amplified from RNA transcripts were TCR beta CDR3 regions. During a first-round RT-PCR of the TCR CDR3, the HTBI primer set was used. TCRdb recomputed calls from the multiplex PCR reads with MiXCR, one row per CDR3 protein. The sample has 500,000 to 650,000 distinct CDR3 sequences, 35% to 50% seen once; the top ten hold approximately 44%. Uncontrolled infection, other autoimmune disease, pregnancy or lactation disqualified patients from enrolment. In regard to this clonotype: Antigen: not known.

The chain has TRBV29-1 and TRBJ1-6; TRBD1 agrees at 7 bases. The sample consisted of peripheral blood or thyroid tissue (not recorded which). The sequence was obtained from an adult woman with Graves' disease, either hyperthyroidism or ophthalmopathy (not recorded which). CDR3 region: CSSGTVNSPLHF. The CDR3 bases are TGCAGCTCTGGGACAGTAAATTCACCCCTCCACTTT.